This T cell receptor beta chain was sequenced in a study of blood T cell repertoires in COVID-19. Study-wide background: Researchers got acute and convalescent COVID-19 samples from the United States, Italy and Spain. From T cells, B-cell-depleted T cells, or PBMCs came the material, which was cDNA or gDNA.

Per the study methods: Reference gene primers were amplified, and this amplification served to estimate nucleated cell counts. Clones were read by immunoSEQ multiplex PCR, and TCRdb kept only the in-frame ones, dropping some. V, J and clone size are taken as reported in that table, and D and trimming were inferred from the DNA itself. This table has roughly 100,000 clones, 85% to 90% appearing once. The sample consisted of peripheral blood. The receptor was isolated from a woman older than 75 with acute or convalescent COVID-19.

CDR3 DNA: TGTGCCAGCAGCTTGAGGAGCAGGGGCTTCTGGACCGGGGAGCTGTTTTTT. Translated, it gives CASSLRSRGFWTGELFF. The J gene is TRBJ2-2, the V gene TRBV5-6, with D possibly TRBD1 on 6 matching bases. The germline V gene has CDR1 SGHDT and CDR2 YYEEEE. The CDR3 has 17 residues. V was clipped by 1 base and J by 5 bases, with 18 bases between them.